This is a list of T cell receptor beta chains from one sample in a study of TIL therapy for anti-PD-1-resistant metastatic lung cancer. This table comes from immunoSEQ multiplex PCR, and its TCRdb copy is limited to in-frame clones, with some not included. The data contain some 43,000 clones, 79% of them singletons. The sequencing here drew on blood, taken at baseline. The source of these receptors is a man aged 70-80 years with non-small cell lung cancer. The CDR3 runs from the conserved cysteine through the conserved F or W. A D gene is named only where the DNA matches it firmly. Part of the rows lack a size; the others show once, few, many or a class for expanded clones.

J gene: TRBJ1-3; D gene: -; V gene: TRBV29-1; clone size: few; CDR3 protein: CSVQDPKLQSSGNTIYF; CDR3 DNA: TGCAGCGTTCAAGACCCCAAATTACAGAGCTCTGGAAACACCATATATTTT
J gene: TRBJ1-5; D gene: -; V gene: TRBV6-1; clone size: few; CDR3 protein: CASSADLNQPQHF; CDR3 DNA: TGTGCCAGCAGTGCTGACCTCAATCAGCCCCAGCATTTT
J gene: TRBJ2-1; D gene: TRBD2; V gene: TRBV7-2; clone size: -; CDR3 protein: CASSVTSATHNEQFF; CDR3 DNA: TGTGCCAGCAGCGTGACTAGCGCCACCCACAATGAGCAGTTCTTC
J gene: TRBJ2-3; D gene: -; V gene: TRBV29-1; clone size: -; CDR3 protein: CSVEPRRGPDTQYF; CDR3 DNA: TGCAGCGTTGAGCCCCGAAGAGGTCCAGATACGCAGTATTTT
J gene: TRBJ2-7; D gene: TRBD2; V gene: TRBV5-8; clone size: -; CDR3 protein: CASSLGSGSYEQYF; CDR3 DNA: TGTGCCAGCAGCTTGGGTAGCGGGAGCTACGAGCAGTACTTC
J gene: TRBJ2-1; D gene: -; V gene: TRBV11-2; clone size: -; CDR3 protein: CASSRNSQGGVSRYNEQFF; CDR3 DNA: TGTGCCAGCAGCAGAAACTCGCAAGGGGGAGTGAGTAGGTACAATGAGCAGTTCTTC
J gene: TRBJ2-6; D gene: -; V gene: TRBV5-4; clone size: -; CDR3 protein: CASSPPGRNSGANVLTF; CDR3 DNA: TGTGCCAGCAGCCCGCCGGGACGGAACTCTGGGGCCAACGTCCTGACTTTC
J gene: TRBJ2-5; D gene: TRBD2; V gene: TRBV5-6; clone size: -; CDR3 protein: CASSLRLAGGPDQETQYF; CDR3 DNA: TGTGCCAGCAGCTTAAGACTAGCGGGAGGTCCGGACCAAGAGACCCAGTACTTC
J gene: TRBJ2-5; D gene: TRBD1; V gene: TRBV25-1; clone size: -; CDR3 protein: CASSLGQAQETQYF; CDR3 DNA: TGTGCCAGCAGTTTGGGACAGGCACAAGAGACCCAGTACTTC
J gene: TRBJ2-7; D gene: -; V gene: TRBV7-9; clone size: -; CDR3 protein: CASSFRERGEQYF; CDR3 DNA: TGTGCCAGCAGCTTTCGGGAAAGGGGCGAGCAGTACTTC
J gene: TRBJ1-1; D gene: TRBD1; V gene: TRBV28; clone size: -; CDR3 protein: CAGGGRGRTEAFF; CDR3 DNA: TGTGCCGGGGGCGGCAGGGGGCGAACTGAAGCTTTCTTT
J gene: TRBJ2-3; D gene: TRBD2; V gene: TRBV30; clone size: -; CDR3 protein: CAWTSGDSSTDTQYF; CDR3 DNA: TGTGCCTGGACTAGCGGAGATTCTAGCACAGATACGCAGTATTTT
J gene: TRBJ1-5; D gene: TRBD1; V gene: TRBV18; clone size: -; CDR3 protein: CASRGGQGVNQPQHF; CDR3 DNA: TGTGCCAGCCGAGGGGGTCAGGGGGTCAATCAGCCCCAGCATTTT
J gene: TRBJ1-2; D gene: -; V gene: TRBV5-6; clone size: -; CDR3 protein: CASSYSTTDGYTF; CDR3 DNA: TGTGCCAGCAGCTATTCGACGACCGATGGCTACACCTTC
J gene: TRBJ2-2; D gene: -; V gene: TRBV5-1; clone size: -; CDR3 protein: CASSAQPGQNTGELFF; CDR3 DNA: TGCGCCAGCAGCGCTCAACCGGGACAGAACACCGGGGAGCTGTTTTTT
J gene: TRBJ1-2; D gene: TRBD1; V gene: TRBV7-3; clone size: -; CDR3 protein: CASGPGTGGFGYTF; CDR3 DNA: TGTGCCAGCGGACCGGGGACAGGGGGCTTTGGCTACACCTTC
J gene: TRBJ2-2; D gene: -; V gene: TRBV7-9; clone size: -; CDR3 protein: CASSYRGELFF; CDR3 DNA: TGTGCCAGCAGCTATCGCGGGGAGCTGTTTTTT
J gene: TRBJ2-5; D gene: -; V gene: TRBV7-8; clone size: -; CDR3 protein: CASSPPGGYQETQYF; CDR3 DNA: TGTGCCAGCAGCCCACCTGGCGGGTACCAAGAGACCCAGTACTTC
J gene: TRBJ2-1; D gene: -; V gene: TRBV5-1; clone size: -; CDR3 protein: CASSLGGEYNEQFF; CDR3 DNA: TGCGCCAGCAGCTTGGGTGGCGAATACAATGAGCAGTTCTTC
J gene: TRBJ1-1; D gene: TRBD1; V gene: TRBV27; clone size: -; CDR3 protein: CASSLNWDSLEAFF; CDR3 DNA: TGTGCCAGCAGTTTAAACTGGGACAGTCTTGAAGCTTTCTTT
J gene: TRBJ1-5; D gene: -; V gene: TRBV15; clone size: -; CDR3 protein: CATSGGVGNQPQHF; CDR3 DNA: TGTGCCACCAGCGGGGGAGTGGGCAATCAGCCCCAGCATTTT
J gene: TRBJ2-1; D gene: -; V gene: TRBV7-3; clone size: -; CDR3 protein: CASSLNPASYNEQFF; CDR3 DNA: TGTGCCAGCAGCTTAAATCCAGCGTCCTACAATGAGCAGTTCTTC
J gene: TRBJ2-5; D gene: TRBD1; V gene: TRBV7-9; clone size: -; CDR3 protein: CASRLGQGGRETQYF; CDR3 DNA: TGTGCCAGCAGGCTGGGACAGGGCGGTCGAGAGACCCAGTACTTC
J gene: TRBJ2-7; D gene: TRBD2; V gene: TRBV29-1; clone size: few; CDR3 protein: CSATSGSSYEQYF; CDR3 DNA: TGCAGCGCAACTAGCGGGAGCTCCTACGAGCAGTACTTC
J gene: TRBJ2-1; D gene: -; V gene: TRBV19; clone size: medium-sized; CDR3 protein: CASKDYNEQFF; CDR3 DNA: TGTGCCAGTAAGGACTACAATGAGCAGTTCTTC
J gene: TRBJ1-4; D gene: TRBD1; V gene: TRBV28; clone size: -; CDR3 protein: CASSPIQGQVEKLFF; CDR3 DNA: TGTGCCAGCAGCCCTATACAGGGGCAGGTGGAAAAACTGTTTTTT
J gene: TRBJ2-1; D gene: -; V gene: TRBV14; clone size: -; CDR3 protein: CASSPGTYSYNEQFF; CDR3 DNA: TGTGCCAGCAGCCCTGGGACTTACTCCTACAATGAGCAGTTCTTC
J gene: TRBJ2-3; D gene: -; V gene: TRBV6-5; clone size: -; CDR3 protein: CASNGGFTDTQYF; CDR3 DNA: TGTGCCAGCAACGGGGGTTTTACAGATACGCAGTATTTT
J gene: TRBJ2-1; D gene: -; V gene: TRBV5-1; clone size: -; CDR3 protein: CASSPLVPGSSSYNEQFF; CDR3 DNA: TGCGCCAGCAGCCCGCTAGTCCCCGGGTCGAGCTCCTACAATGAGCAGTTCTTC
J gene: TRBJ1-1; D gene: TRBD1; V gene: TRBV19; clone size: -; CDR3 protein: CAGRTGDIEAFF; CDR3 DNA: TGTGCCGGACGGACAGGGGATATTGAAGCTTTCTTT
J gene: TRBJ1-2; D gene: TRBD1; V gene: TRBV27; clone size: -; CDR3 protein: CASSSEIARTGGDGYTF; CDR3 DNA: TGTGCCAGCAGTTCCGAAATTGCCCGGACAGGAGGAGATGGCTACACCTTC
J gene: TRBJ2-5; D gene: -; V gene: TRBV7-7; clone size: -; CDR3 protein: CASSPTNGETQYF; CDR3 DNA: TGTGCCAGCAGCCCGACGAACGGGGAGACCCAGTACTTC
J gene: TRBJ2-1; D gene: -; V gene: TRBV2; clone size: -; CDR3 protein: CASSILGGNYNEQFF; CDR3 DNA: TGTGCCAGCAGCATCCTAGGCGGAAATTACAATGAGCAGTTCTTC
J gene: TRBJ2-5; D gene: -; V gene: TRBV15; clone size: once; CDR3 protein: CATSSYRAGETQYF; CDR3 DNA: TGTGCCACCAGCAGTTACAGGGCTGGGGAGACCCAGTACTTC
J gene: TRBJ2-7; D gene: TRBD2; V gene: TRBV27; clone size: once; CDR3 protein: CASSLSGLAGVYEQYF; CDR3 DNA: TGTGCCAGCAGCCTGTCGGGACTAGCGGGAGTCTACGAGCAGTACTTC
J gene: TRBJ2-1; D gene: -; V gene: TRBV9; clone size: -; CDR3 protein: CASSAGSLNEQFF; CDR3 DNA: TGTGCCAGCAGCGCAGGGAGCCTCAATGAGCAGTTCTTC
J gene: TRBJ2-3; D gene: TRBD2; V gene: TRBV28; clone size: -; CDR3 protein: CASSFSGGSTDTQYF; CDR3 DNA: TGTGCCAGCAGTTTTTCGGGGGGGAGCACAGATACGCAGTATTTT
J gene: TRBJ1-3; D gene: -; V gene: TRBV5-6; clone size: -; CDR3 protein: CASSPSTGAGNTIYF; CDR3 DNA: TGTGCCAGCAGCCCTTCGACTGGAGCTGGAAACACCATATATTTT
J gene: TRBJ2-2; D gene: -; V gene: TRBV2; clone size: -; CDR3 protein: CASSEAGLLNTGELFF; CDR3 DNA: TGTGCCAGCAGTGAGGCCGGACTATTGAACACCGGGGAGCTGTTTTTT
J gene: TRBJ1-5; D gene: -; V gene: TRBV15; clone size: -; CDR3 protein: CATSREAGTQHF; CDR3 DNA: TGTGCCACCAGCAGAGAAGCCGGGACCCAGCATTTT
J gene: TRBJ2-1; D gene: -; V gene: TRBV7-9; clone size: -; CDR3 protein: CASSSGTGNEQFF; CDR3 DNA: TGTGCCAGCAGCTCCGGGACGGGGAATGAGCAGTTCTTC
J gene: TRBJ2-7; D gene: -; V gene: TRBV14; clone size: -; CDR3 protein: CASSGSYEQYF; CDR3 DNA: TGTGCCAGCAGCGGCTCTTACGAGCAGTACTTC
J gene: TRBJ2-2; D gene: TRBD2; V gene: TRBV27; clone size: -; CDR3 protein: CASSLRLAGGYRRTGELFF; CDR3 DNA: TGTGCCAGCAGTTTACGACTAGCGGGAGGCTATCGAAGAACCGGGGAGCTGTTTTTT
J gene: TRBJ1-1; D gene: -; V gene: TRBV28; clone size: -; CDR3 protein: CASIGSGTEAFF; CDR3 DNA: TGTGCCAGCATAGGGAGCGGCACTGAAGCTTTCTTT